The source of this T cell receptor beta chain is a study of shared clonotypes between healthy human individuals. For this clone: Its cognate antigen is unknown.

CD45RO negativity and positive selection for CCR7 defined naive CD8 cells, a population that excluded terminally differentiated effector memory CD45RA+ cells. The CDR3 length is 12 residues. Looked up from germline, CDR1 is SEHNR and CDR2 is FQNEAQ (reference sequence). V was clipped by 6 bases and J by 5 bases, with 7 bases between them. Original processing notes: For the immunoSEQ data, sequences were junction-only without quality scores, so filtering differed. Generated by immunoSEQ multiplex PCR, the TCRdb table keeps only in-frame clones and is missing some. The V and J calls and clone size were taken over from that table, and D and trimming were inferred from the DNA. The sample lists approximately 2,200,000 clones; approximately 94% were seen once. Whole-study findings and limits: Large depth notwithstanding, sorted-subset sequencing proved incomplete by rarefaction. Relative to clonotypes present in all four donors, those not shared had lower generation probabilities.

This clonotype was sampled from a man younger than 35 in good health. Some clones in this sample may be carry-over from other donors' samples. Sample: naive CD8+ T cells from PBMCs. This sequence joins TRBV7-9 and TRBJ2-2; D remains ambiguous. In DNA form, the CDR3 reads TGTGCCAGCAGATTAATAACCGGGGAGCTGTTTTTT. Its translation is CASRLITGELFF.